Listed here are 27 T cell receptor beta chains from one sample, sequenced in a study of post-analysis software for immune sequencing data. Study results and limitations: Among several TRBV segments more frequent in patients than controls were TRBV5-6, TRBV5-1 and TRBV20-1.

Their specific antigens are unknown. Researchers reported that TCR beta cDNA libraries carried unique molecular identifiers. MiXCR was run by TCRdb on the PCR reads, yielding one entry per CDR3 protein. The repertoire holds approximately 260,000 distinct CDR3 sequences, with 30% to 45% as singletons. What was sequenced was blood. These TCRs come from a girl aged 5-17 years with multiple sclerosis.

This clonotype was seen repeatedly, ten times or more. The chain combines TRBV28 with TRBJ1-2; D is ambiguous. The CDR3 has 13 amino acids. Trimming removed 2 bases from V and 10 bases from J, with 14 bases in between. The V gene's germline CDR1 is MDHEN and CDR2 SYDVKM. The DNA for the CDR3 is TGTGCCAGCAGTTTACGGGATATCCCGCTCTACACCTTC. It yields the protein CASSLRDIPLYTF.

This clonotype appeared a few times. A much larger clone lies one base from this, so it may be a read error. The chain recombines TRBV5-5 with TRBJ2-3; 7 positions agree with TRBD2. Germline lookup yields CDR1 SGHKS and CDR2 YYEKEE (reference sequence). V lost 4 bases and J lost 5; bases outside the gene matches: 7. The CDR3 is made up of 14 amino acids. The CDR3 bases are TGTGCCAGCAGCCCCCGCGGGAGAGGAGATACGCAGTATTTT. As protein: CASSPRGRGDTQYF.

This clonotype has more than one count but fewer than ten. This chain links TRBV27 with TRBJ2-2, with TRBD1 matching over 11 bases. This CDR3 is 14 amino acids long. Losses at the gene ends were 8 bases for V and 4 bases for J; bases not matched to a gene: 3. Germline V gives CDR1 MNHEY, CDR2 SMNVEV (reference sequence). DNA of the CDR3: TGTGCCAGCCGCGGGACAGGGGGCACCGGGGAGCTGTTTTTT. It codes for CASRGTGGTGELFF.

The sample holds many counts of this clonotype. The CDR3 is CASRDPSGGGTGELFF. The CDR3, as DNA: TGTGCCAGCAGGGACCCTAGCGGGGGGGGCACCGGGGAGCTGTTTTTT. This chain uses TRBV6-2 or TRBV6-3 with TRBJ2-2, with TRBD2 matching 12 bases. The trim removed 6 bases at V and 4 bases at J, leaving 6 bases unmatched. The CDR3 contains 16 residues. Per germline, CDR1 MNHEY and CDR2 SVGEGT.

This clonotype turned up a few times. The chain links TRBV7-2 to TRBJ2-5; unclear D gene. Per the germline V gene, CDR1 is SGHTA and CDR2 is FQGNSA. The CDR3 totals 13 residues. The V end was cut by 0 bases, the J end by 5 bases, with 7 bases between. The CDR3, as DNA: TGTGCCAGCAGCTTAGCGGTGAGGGAGACCCAGTACTTC. It codes for CASSLAVRETQYF.

The chain recombines TRBV5-1 with TRBJ2-7; unclear D gene. V was trimmed by 1 base and J by 2 bases, leaving 7 bases between them. Per the germline V gene, CDR1 is SGHRS and CDR2 is YFSETQ. This CDR3 is 13 amino acids long. The CDR3: CASSLTPTYEQYF. In nucleotides, the CDR3 is TGCGCCAGCAGCTTGACACCCACCTACGAGCAGTACTTC.

J is TRBJ2-7 and V is TRBV7-9; no clear D gene. Germline lookup yields CDR1 SEHNR and CDR2 FQNEAQ (reference sequence). V was trimmed by 2 bases and J by 7 bases, leaving 12 bases between them. The CDR3 has 13 amino acids. CDR3 sequence reads: CASSLTAGNEQYF. CDR3 coding DNA: TGTGCCAGCAGCTTAACAGCAGGCAATGAGCAGTACTTC.

Turning to this clonotype: A clone one base away is much larger, so this may be a read error. The chain joins TRBV7-9 to TRBJ2-5; possibly TRBD1 for D (6 bases). The germline V and J ends were trimmed by 5 bases and 11 bases, with 18 bases remaining between them. CDR1 is SEHNR and CDR2 is FQNEAQ in the germline V gene (reference sequence). The CDR3 spans 13 residues. CDR3 DNA: TGTGCCAGCAGCCCTGGGGGCGCTAATGAGCAGTACTTC. Protein: CASSPGGANEQYF.

This clonotype was detected ten times or more. DNA for the CDR3: TGTGCCAGCAGCCCACTTGGGACCACCATAGAAGAGACCCAGTACTTC. Protein sequence: CASSPLGTTIEETQYF. This chain connects TRBV6-6 to TRBJ2-5; either TRBD1 or TRBD2 may fit D (5 bases each). CDR1 and CDR2 from the germline V gene are MNHNY and SVGAGI (reference sequence). V was pared by 6 bases and J by 3 bases, with 20 bases between. The CDR3 loop spans 16 amino acids.

This clonotype was seen repeatedly, ten times or more. The chain links TRBV20-1 to TRBJ2-5; D call uncertain. Trimming took 6 bases from V and 4 from J, leaving 18 bases between them. The CDR3 has 14 residues. Germline V gene data show CDR1 as DFQATT and CDR2 as SNEGSKA (reference sequence). The CDR3 spells CSAAGHHLGETQYF. The CDR3 nucleotides read TGCAGTGCAGCCGGGCACCATCTCGGAGAGACCCAGTACTTC.

A few counts support this clonotype. This rearrangement joins TRBV10-3 to TRBJ2-4, with 7 bases that match TRBD1. V shed 4 bases and J 8 bases; nucleotides not matched to a gene: 11. Looked up from germline, CDR1 is ENHRY and CDR2 is SYGVKD. This CDR3 region has 15 residues. The CDR3 reads CAISGTQGVGDIQYF. DNA of the CDR3: TGTGCCATCAGTGGGACCCAGGGGGTTGGAGACATTCAGTACTTC.

The V and J genes are TRBV30 and TRBJ2-3, with 10 bases identical to TRBD2. The V gene's germline CDR1 is GTSNPN and CDR2 SVGIG (reference sequence). The V gene end was trimmed by 2 bases and the J gene end by 0 bases; junction bases not matched to a gene: 2. The CDR3 is 15 residues long. The CDR3 nucleotides read TGTGCCTGGAGTACTAGCGGGATAAGCACAGATACGCAGTATTTT. Translation gives CAWSTSGISTDTQYF.

With regard to this clonotype: A much more abundant neighbour one base away suggests this may be a read error. The CDR3: CASSFDRGNGNEQFF. The CDR3 nucleotides read TGTGCCAGCAGCTTCGACAGGGGGAATGGCAATGAGCAGTTCTTC. This chain joins TRBV7-9 and TRBJ2-1, with TRBD1 matching 9 bases. The CDR3 sequence is 15 residues long. V was pared by 3 bases and J by 6 bases, with 6 bases of the junction left unmatched. CDR1 and CDR2 (germline): SEHNR, FQNEAQ (reference sequence).

A remark on this clonotype: A much larger clone sits a single nucleotide away, making a read error possible. The rearrangement links TRBV6-1 to TRBJ1-5; tentatively, D is TRBD1 (5 bases). The CDR3 loop spans 14 amino acids. Germline V lookup: CDR1 MNHNS, CDR2 SASEGT. The CDR3 spells CAGRTGEGNQPQHF. CDR3 nucleotide sequence: TGTGCCGGCAGAACCGGGGAGGGGAATCAGCCCCAGCATTTT.

V gene TRBV12-3 or TRBV12-4 combines with J gene TRBJ2-7, with TRBD2 identical over 7 bases. The CDR3 has 13 amino acids. V trimming: 8 bases; J trimming: 3 bases; junction bases outside the gene matches: 7. The CDR3 here is CASRSGASYEQYF. In nucleotides, the CDR3 is TGTGCCAGCCGGAGCGGGGCAAGCTACGAGCAGTACTTC.

V usage is TRBV7-8 and J usage is TRBJ2-7, with D possibly TRBD1 on 5 matching bases. CDR3 length: 13 amino acids. V lost 5 bases and J 5 bases, leaving 13 bases between the germline ends. The germline gives CDR1 SGHVS, CDR2 FQNEAQ. The CDR3: CASSRWQGNEQYF. The CDR3 nucleotides are TGTGCCAGCAGCCGATGGCAGGGCAACGAGCAGTACTTC.

The chain uses TRBV5-1 and TRBJ2-3; 10 positions match TRBD2. Trimming removed 1 base from V and 6 bases from J; junction bases left unmatched: 8. The CDR3 length is 16 residues. Germline V gene sequence: CDR1 SGHRS, CDR2 YFSETQ. CDR3: CASSLKAGGPADTQYF. The CDR3 region has the DNA TGCGCCAGCAGCTTGAAAGCGGGAGGGCCGGCGGATACGCAGTATTTT.

V usage is TRBV27 and J usage is TRBJ2-1; possibly TRBD2 for D (6 bases). This CDR3 is 18 amino acids long. V lost 7 bases to trimming and J lost 5 bases, with 27 bases between them. From germline, CDR1 is MNHEY and CDR2 SMNVEV (reference sequence). As DNA, the CDR3 is TGTGCCAGCATCCCTTGGGGCGGTCTGGCGGGGCAAAACAATGAGCAGTTCTTC. Translation: CASIPWGGLAGQNNEQFF.

Many counts were recorded for this clonotype. The rearrangement uses TRBV20-1 and TRBJ2-4; 8 nucleotides match TRBD1. CDR3 length: 15 residues. Germline CDR1 and CDR2: DFQATT and SNEGSKA (reference sequence). The V gene end was trimmed by 6 bases and the J gene end by 2 bases; junction bases not matched to a gene: 9. The CDR3: CSADEQGASKNIQYF. The CDR3 nucleotides are TGCAGTGCCGATGAGCAGGGGGCTTCCAAAAACATTCAGTACTTC.

This clonotype turned up a few times. The CDR3 protein is CSASYQRQETQYF. CDR3 DNA: TGCAGTGCTAGCTATCAGCGGCAAGAGACCCAGTACTTC. The J gene is TRBJ2-5, the V gene TRBV20-1; a possible D gene is TRBD2 (5 bases). The CDR3 is made up of 13 amino acids. The germline V gene has CDR1 DFQATT and CDR2 SNEGSKA (reference sequence). Between the trimmed V and J ends, which lost 3 bases and 2 bases, there was a span of 10 bases.

The rearrangement uses TRBV12-3 or TRBV12-4 and TRBJ2-1; D may match TRBD1 or TRBD2 (5 bases each). The CDR3 length is 15 residues. V gave up 4 bases and J gave up 4 bases, with 14 bases separating them. The CDR3 sequence: CASSSGTSEYNEQFF. DNA of the CDR3: TGTGCCAGCAGTTCGGGGACCAGCGAATACAATGAGCAGTTCTTC.

This clonotype was found a few times. The chain couples TRBV15 to TRBJ1-6; no reliable D call. CDR1 and CDR2 (germline): LNHNV, YYDKDF (reference sequence). The CDR3 runs 17 residues. V gave up 1 base and J gave up 5 bases, with 15 bases separating them. DNA for the CDR3: TGTGCCACCAGCAGAGTCTTCCTGGCCGGGAATAATTCACCCCTCCACTTT. Its translation: CATSRVFLAGNNSPLHF.

This rearrangement joins TRBV15 to TRBJ2-7, with TRBD2 identical over 7 bases. V was pared by 6 bases and J by 7 bases, with 12 bases of the junction left unmatched. The germline gives CDR1 LNHNV, CDR2 YYDKDF (reference sequence). This CDR3 comprises 14 residues. In DNA form, the CDR3 reads TGTGCCACCAGGAAAGCGGCCCGAGCGGGGGAGCAGTACTTC. This gives the protein CATRKAARAGEQYF.

Many counts were recorded for this clonotype. The chain employs TRBV12-3 or TRBV12-4 and TRBJ1-2; tentatively, D is TRBD1 (5 bases). V lost 2 bases, J lost 8 bases, and 12 bases lay in between. This CDR3 comprises 13 residues. The CDR3 loop reads CASSLRQFVGYTF. DNA for the CDR3: TGTGCCAGCAGTTTAAGACAGTTTGTAGGCTACACCTTC.

This clonotype was observed many times. The chain has TRBV5-5 and TRBJ2-7; 10 bases match TRBD2. CDR1 SGHKS and CDR2 YYEKEE come from the germline V gene (reference sequence). The CDR3 loop spans 15 amino acids. V was pared by 0 bases and J by 2 bases, with 2 bases of the junction left unmatched. The CDR3 DNA follows: TGTGCCAGCAGCTTGGCACTAGCGGGGACCTACGAGCAGTACTTC. This codes for CASSLALAGTYEQYF.

Ten or more counts support this clonotype. The gene calls are TRBV6-5 and TRBJ1-5, with D hard to call. The CDR3 has 15 amino acids. The V end lost 0 bases, the J end lost 3 bases, and 9 bases lay between the germline ends. Looked up from germline, CDR1 is MNHEY and CDR2 is SVGAGI. This chain's CDR3 is CASSYSPSDNQPQHF. The CDR3 nucleotides read TGTGCCAGCAGTTACTCGCCCAGCGACAATCAGCCCCAGCATTTT.

As for this clonotype: A much larger clone lies one base from this, so it may be a read error. The genes are TRBV4-1 and TRBJ1-1, with D possibly TRBD1 on 5 matching bases. Germline CDR1 and CDR2: MGHRA and YSYEKL. The germline V and J ends were trimmed by 2 bases and 5 bases, with 12 bases remaining between them. This CDR3 region has 14 residues. The CDR3 protein is CASSQSQGGTEAFF. CDR3 nucleotides: TGCGCCAGCAGCCAATCCCAGGGTGGGACTGAAGCTTTCTTT.